What follows are 7 T cell receptor beta chains derived from one specimen sequenced in a study of cytomegalovirus exposure and HLA in healthy donors. Vbeta (60) and Jbeta (13) primers were used in the PCR. Only in-frame clones appear in the TCRdb table, and some are missing; sequencing was by immunoSEQ multiplex PCR. Of about 160,000 clones detected, approximately 67% appear once; the ten largest clones hold 4.5%. Specimen: PBMCs. All receptors come from a woman younger than 30 in good health and CMV-seropositive.

In its sample, this clone was seen once. The chain couples TRBV7-9 to TRBJ1-5; D might be TRBD1 (5 bases). Trimming cost V 2 bases and J 4 bases, with 9 bases left between them. The CDR3 runs 14 residues. Germline CDR1 SEHNR, CDR2 FQNEAQ (reference sequence). The CDR3 here is CASSLMGGNQPQHF. In DNA, the CDR3 is TGTGCCAGCAGCTTAATGGGGGGGAATCAGCCCCAGCATTTT.

This clone was observed a few times. The V gene is TRBV9, the J gene TRBJ1-2; D may be TRBD1 (5 bases). There are 16 residues in the CDR3. Germline-derived CDR1 and CDR2 are SGDLS and YYNGEE. V dropped 3 bases and J dropped 1 base, with 16 bases sitting between them. Written as DNA, the CDR3 is TGTGCCAGCAGCGCTGGGGACTTGAGAGGTAACTATGGCTACACCTTC. This gives the protein CASSAGDLRGNYGYTF.

The CDR3 loop reads CASSNRGQTYEQYF. The DNA of the CDR3 is TGCGCCAGCAGTAACAGGGGGCAAACCTACGAGCAGTACTTC. The rearrangement links TRBV5-1 to TRBJ2-7; 9 bases line up with TRBD1. This CDR3 has 14 residues. The trim removed 5 bases at V and 2 bases at J, leaving 5 bases unmatched. The germline V gene encodes CDR1 SGHRS and CDR2 YFSETQ.

The chain links TRBV27 to TRBJ1-5; D possibly corresponds to TRBD1 (5 bases). The V and J ends lost 6 bases and 1 base respectively, with 19 bases between them. This CDR3 is 17 amino acids long. The germline CDR1 and CDR2 sequences are MNHEY and SMNVEV (reference sequence). This CDR3 is CASSHRSTVSSNQPQHF. CDR3 sequence (DNA): TGTGCCAGCAGCCACAGGTCGACAGTCTCCAGCAATCAGCCCCAGCATTTT.

V and J are TRBV9 and TRBJ1-3, with D uncertain. V was pared by 1 base and J by 4 bases, with 15 bases between. The V gene's germline CDR1 is SGDLS and CDR2 YYNGEE. The CDR3 totals 16 residues. CDR3: CASSVSPGIIGNTIYF. CDR3 in DNA: TGTGCCAGCAGCGTATCCCCGGGTATCATCGGAAACACCATATATTTT.

This chain connects TRBV7-9 to TRBJ1-5; 7 bases align to TRBD1. The CDR3 is 15 amino acids. J was trimmed by 0 bases and V by 3 bases; bases with no gene match: 2. Germline-derived CDR1 and CDR2 are SEHNR and FQNEAQ (reference sequence). For the CDR3, the DNA is TGTGCCAGCAGCTTCCAGGGGGATAGCAATCAGCCCCAGCATTTT. Translating it yields CASSFQGDSNQPQHF.

The chain employs TRBV9 and TRBJ1-1; no clear D. Germline assignment: CDR1 SGDLS and CDR2 YYNGEE. The CDR3 runs to 15 residues. Trimming took off 0 bases at V and 1 base at J, with 10 bases between the two ends. The CDR3 is CASSVDWAGNTEAFF. DNA for the CDR3: TGTGCCAGCAGCGTAGATTGGGCCGGGAACACTGAAGCTTTCTTT. Supplemented by reference TRBV9 and TRBJ1-1, the full variable domain reads DSGVTQTPKHLITATGQRVTLRCSPRSGDLSVYWYQQSLDQGLQFLIQYYNGEERAKGNILERFSAQQFPDLHSELNLSSLELGDSALYFCASSVDWAGNTEAFFGQGTRLTVV.